Following are 20 T cell receptor beta chains from one sample sequenced in a study of blood T cell repertoires in COVID-19. Assay: immunoSEQ multiplex PCR; the TCRdb copy retains only in-frame clones and omits some. Counted here are approximately 350,000 clones, roughly 87% occurring once; the ten biggest clones make up 2.5% to 3%. What was sequenced was PBMCs or T cells enriched from blood (not recorded which). All receptors come from a woman aged 25-40 years who had recovered from COVID-19.

The chain employs TRBV19 and TRBJ1-1; TRBD1 matches at 9 bases. CDR1 and CDR2 (germline): LNHDA, SQIVND (reference sequence). After removal of 5 bases from V and 3 bases from J, the junction contained 16 bases not matched to a gene. The CDR3 totals 18 residues. CDR3 residues: CASSSTGTGISFYTEAFF. The CDR3 nucleotides read TGTGCCAGTAGTTCCACCGGGACAGGGATTAGTTTTTACACTGAAGCTTTCTTT.

This clone was seen once. Within the sample, other DNA sequences also encode this same CDR3. The chain is built from TRBV3-1 (or the pseudogene TRBV3-2) and TRBJ2-3; perhaps TRBD2 as D (5 bases). With 1 base removed from V and 0 bases from J, the gap between germline ends came to 5 bases. The CDR3 spans 14 residues. CDR1 is LGHDT, CDR2 YNNKEL, per germline (reference sequence). As DNA, the CDR3 is TGTGCCAGCAGCCAAGCGGGGAGCACAGATACGCAGTATTTT. Translating gives CASSQAGSTDTQYF.

There are a few counts of this clone. This chain connects TRBV12-5 to TRBJ1-5; a possible D gene is TRBD1 (6 bases). The CDR3 runs 14 residues. Germline V gene data show CDR1 as LGHNT and CDR2 as FRNRAP. V lost 3 bases and J 3 bases, leaving 9 bases between the germline ends. The CDR3 sequence is CASGFGQFNQPQHF. CDR3 bases: TGTGCTAGTGGTTTCGGACAGTTCAATCAGCCCCAGCATTTT.

The rearrangement uses TRBV10-3 and TRBJ2-2; 11 nucleotides agree with TRBD2. Germline V gene sequence: CDR1 ENHRY, CDR2 SYGVKD. V lost 9 bases and J lost 6; bases outside the gene matches: 18. This CDR3 is 18 amino acids long. CDR3 sequence: CAMGPGQPSGRSAGELFF. In DNA, the CDR3 is TGTGCCATGGGACCGGGACAGCCTAGCGGGAGGTCTGCCGGGGAGCTGTTTTTT.

The V gene is TRBV5-1, the J gene TRBJ2-7, with 8 bases identical to TRBD2. The CDR3 extends over 15 amino acids. Germline V gene sequence: CDR1 SGHRS, CDR2 YFSETQ. J lost 0 bases, V lost 0 bases, and 2 bases had no gene match. CDR3 loop: CASSLAAGVSYEQYF. CDR3 in DNA: TGCGCCAGCAGCTTGGCAGCGGGGGTCTCCTACGAGCAGTACTTC.

The rearrangement links TRBV2 to TRBJ1-2; D possibly corresponds to TRBD1 (5 bases). The CDR3 sequence is 13 residues long. The germline gives CDR1 SNHLY, CDR2 FYNNEI. The V gene lost 6 bases and the J gene lost 6 bases, with 14 bases spanning the gap. The CDR3 DNA is TGTGCCAGCAGGGACGACAGCCCCGATGGCTACACCTTC. This gives the protein CASRDDSPDGYTF.

This rearrangement joins TRBV19 to TRBJ1-5, with 12 bases identical to TRBD1. This CDR3 contains 18 residues. The V gene's germline CDR1 is LNHDA and CDR2 SQIVND (reference sequence). After removal of 0 bases from V and 7 bases from J, the junction contained 10 bases not matched to a gene. The CDR3 protein is CASSIDLGGQGALQPQHF. The CDR3 DNA reads TGTGCCAGTAGTATAGATTTGGGGGGACAGGGGGCTTTACAGCCCCAGCATTTT.

This chain uses TRBV18 with TRBJ2-3; 7 positions agree with TRBD2. CDR3 size: 12 residues. Germline V gene sequence: CDR1 KGHSH, CDR2 LQKENI. The ends lost 2 bases at V and 9 bases at J; junction bases unmatched: 2. The CDR3 protein is CASSPERDTQYF. The CDR3 DNA follows: TGTGCCAGCTCACCAGAGCGGGACACGCAGTATTTT.

The chain carries TRBV27 and TRBJ2-1; D is perhaps TRBD2 (5 bases). CDR3 length equals 16 residues. V lost 1 base and J lost 0, with 10 bases in between. CDR1 is MNHEY and CDR2 is SMNVEV in the germline V gene (reference sequence). Here the CDR3 DNA reads TGTGCCAGCAGTTTATTTCGGGGATACTCCTACAATGAGCAGTTCTTC. Translated: CASSLFRGYSYNEQFF.

The chain employs TRBV5-1 and TRBJ1-2, with a tentative D call TRBD1 (5 bases). Germline CDR1 reads SGHRS; CDR2 reads YFSETQ. The CDR3 runs 11 residues. V dropped 6 bases and J dropped 8 bases, with 11 bases sitting between them. The CDR3 DNA is TGCGCCAGCAATGGGGGGTCCGGCTACACCTTC. This encodes CASNGGSGYTF.

The J gene is TRBJ1-5, the V gene TRBV13, with unresolved D. The CDR3 has 15 residues. CDR1 and CDR2 (germline): PRHDT, FYEKMQ (reference sequence). The germline V and J ends were trimmed by 0 bases and 8 bases, with 14 bases remaining between them. CDR3 in amino acids: CASSLGRGSGKPQHF. DNA for the CDR3: TGTGCCAGCAGCTTAGGCCGAGGGTCTGGTAAGCCCCAGCATTTT.

V usage is TRBV5-1 and J usage is TRBJ2-3, with 7 bases lining up with TRBD1. CDR3 size: 15 residues. V lost 4 bases, J lost 2 bases, and 7 bases stayed unmatched. Germline CDR1 and CDR2: SGHRS and YFSETQ. The CDR3 coding sequence is TGCGCCAGCAGCCCCCGGGACAGTTCCACAGATACGCAGTATTTT. Encoded protein: CASSPRDSSTDTQYF.

The chain employs TRBV2 and TRBJ1-1, with a tentative D call TRBD1 (6 bases). The CDR3 spans 13 residues. V lost 7 bases and J lost 1, with 10 bases in between. Germline V gene lookup returns CDR1 SNHLY and CDR2 FYNNEI. The CDR3 sequence is CASTTTGNTEAFF. CDR3 coding DNA: TGTGCCAGCACCACGACAGGGAACACTGAAGCTTTCTTT.

This CDR3 reads CATSRGFSGVKDGAFF. CDR3 bases: TGTGCCACCAGCAGGGGGTTTTCCGGGGTGAAGGACGGAGCTTTCTTT. The chain joins TRBV15 to TRBJ1-1; D unclear. The CDR3 extends over 16 amino acids. Germline V lookup: CDR1 LNHNV, CDR2 YYDKDF (reference sequence). V was clipped by 3 bases and J by 10 bases, with 24 bases between them. Full variable domain (remainder filled in from reference TRBV15 and TRBJ1-1): DAMVIQNPRYQVTQFGKPVTLSCSQTLNHNVMYWYQQKSSQAPKLLFHYYDKDFNNEADTPDNFQSRRPNTSFCFLDIRSPGLGDTAMYLCATSRGFSGVKDGAFFGQGTRLTVV.

The genes are TRBV7-2 and TRBJ1-3; D possibly corresponds to TRBD1 (5 bases). V was trimmed by 4 bases and J by 0 bases, leaving 13 bases between them. The germline V gene has CDR1 SGHTA and CDR2 FQGNSA. The length of the CDR3 is 16 residues. In DNA form, the CDR3 reads TGTGCCAGCAGCTACGCGGGACTGAACTCTGGAAACACCATATATTTT. This sequence encodes CASSYAGLNSGNTIYF.

In its sample, this clone was seen once. This sequence joins TRBV5-4 and TRBJ2-7, with TRBD1 matching 7 bases. The CDR3 spans 15 residues. From germline, CDR1 is SGHNT and CDR2 YYREEE (reference sequence). J was trimmed by 6 bases and V by 3 bases; bases with no gene match: 12. The CDR3 region has the DNA TGTGCCAGCAGCTCCATGGTTGACAGGGAAGGCGAGCAGTACTTC. This translates into CASSSMVDREGEQYF.

The V call is TRBV19, the J call TRBJ2-7; D is perhaps TRBD1 (6 bases). Germline loops: CDR1 LNHDA, CDR2 SQIVND (reference sequence). V was clipped by 6 bases and J by 2 bases, with 14 bases between them. The CDR3 consists of 14 residues. For the CDR3, the DNA is TGTGCCAGTAGCCACAGGGCAGGAACCTACGAGCAGTACTTC. Its translation is CASSHRAGTYEQYF. Together with reference TRBV19 and TRBJ2-7, the CDR3 gives the full variable domain: DGGITQSPKYLFRKEGQNVTLSCEQNLNHDAMYWYRQDPGQGLRLIYYSQIVNDFQKGDIAEGYSVSREKKESFPLTVTSAQKNPTAFYLCASSHRAGTYEQYFGPGTRLTVT.

The genes are TRBV15 and TRBJ1-5, with D maybe TRBD1 (6 bases). In germline, CDR1 is LNHNV, CDR2 YYDKDF (reference sequence). The length of the CDR3 is 12 residues. The V end was cut by 4 bases, the J end by 7 bases, with 8 bases between. CDR3 residues: CATSKQGQPQHF. The CDR3 DNA sequence: TGTGCCACCAGCAAACAGGGACAGCCCCAGCATTTT. The full variable domain, with the rest looked up from reference TRBV15 and TRBJ1-5, is DAMVIQNPRYQVTQFGKPVTLSCSQTLNHNVMYWYQQKSSQAPKLLFHYYDKDFNNEADTPDNFQSRRPNTSFCFLDIRSPGLGDTAMYLCATSKQGQPQHFGDGTRLSIL.

The CDR3 DNA sequence: TGTGCCAGCAGTAAGGACGGGGTAGGGGAAAAACTGTTTTTT. This sequence encodes CASSKDGVGEKLFF. The genes are TRBV9 and TRBJ1-4; D remains ambiguous. The CDR3 has 14 amino acids. The germline CDR1 and CDR2 sequences are SGDLS and YYNGEE. V was clipped by 5 bases and J by 8 bases, with 16 bases between them.

The genes are TRBV11-2 and TRBJ1-5; D not certain. Looked up from germline, CDR1 is SGHAT and CDR2 is FQNNGV. V was clipped by 1 base and J by 4 bases, with 5 bases between them. CDR3 size: 13 residues. The CDR3 sequence: CASSLGRNQPQHF. Written as DNA, the CDR3 is TGTGCCAGCAGCTTAGGGAGGAATCAGCCCCAGCATTTT.